A selection of T cell receptor beta chains follows, all from one sample in a study of cytomegalovirus exposure and HLA in healthy donors. Measured with immunoSEQ multiplex PCR; TCRdb has only the in-frame clones, and not every one. This sample yields some 120,000 clones, of which more than 65% are seen a single time; roughly 1.8% belongs to the top ten. What was sequenced was PBMCs. These receptor sequences come from a young man in good health and CMV-seronegative. Both conserved end residues are part of each CDR3. A D gene is named only where the DNA matches it firmly. Clone size is not always given. Where it is, it says once, few, many or a class for expanded clones.

abundance | j_gene | d_gene | v_gene | CDR3aa | CDR3nt
. | TRBJ2-7 | . | TRBV13 | CASSSPRGTFYEQYF | TGTGCCAGCAGCTCCCCACGGGGGACCTTCTACGAGCAGTACTTC
once | TRBJ2-7 | . | TRBV5-1 | CASYPRSDMGHEQYF | TGCGCCAGTTACCCTCGCAGCGATATGGGGCACGAGCAGTACTTC
. | TRBJ1-1 | TRBD1 | TRBV4-1 | CASSQARDRGGPEAFF | TGCGCCAGCAGCCAAGCCAGGGACAGGGGAGGCCCTGAAGCTTTCTTT
. | TRBJ1-2 | TRBD1 | TRBV5-5 | CASSGSAGTGDSYTF | TGTGCCAGCAGCGGGAGTGCCGGGACAGGGGATAGCTACACCTTC
. | TRBJ1-2 | . | TRBV4-2 | CASSQDGSRAGYTF | TGTGCCAGCAGCCAAGATGGGAGTAGGGCGGGCTACACCTTC
. | TRBJ2-7 | TRBD1 | TRBV9 | CASSVGQGAYEQYF | TGTGCCAGCAGCGTAGGTCAGGGGGCCTACGAGCAGTACTTC
. | TRBJ2-3 | . | TRBV7-2 | CASSPRRADTQYF | TGTGCCAGCAGCCCCCGCCGGGCAGATACGCAGTATTTT
. | TRBJ2-1 | TRBD1 | TRBV6-6 | CASSPPTSGGGEQFF | TGTGCCAGCAGCCCGCCCACTTCAGGGGGTGGTGAGCAGTTCTTC
. | TRBJ1-2 | . | TRBV6-5 | CASSSQGLKGYTF | TGTGCCAGCAGCTCCCAGGGCCTGAAGGGCTACACCTTC
once | TRBJ2-3 | TRBD1 | TRBV25-1 | CASSGQGERTDTQYF | TGTGCCAGCAGTGGACAGGGTGAACGGACAGATACGCAGTATTTT
. | TRBJ2-7 | . | TRBV4-3 | CASGQAGRGIDEQYF | TGCGCCAGCGGCCAAGCGGGCAGGGGTATCGACGAGCAGTACTTC
. | TRBJ1-1 | . | TRBV19 | CASATGGNTEAFF | TGTGCCAGTGCTACCGGGGGGAACACTGAAGCTTTCTTT
. | TRBJ2-6 | TRBD2 | TRBV29-1 | CSVGPGGSGANVLTF | TGCAGCGTTGGACCGGGAGGCTCTGGGGCCAACGTCCTGACTTTC
. | TRBJ1-1 | TRBD1 | TRBV25-1 | CASGIGGLGNTEAFF | TGTGCCAGCGGTATAGGGGGCTTGGGGAACACTGAAGCTTTCTTT
few | TRBJ1-1 | TRBD1 | TRBV19 | CASSIRTGLPEAFF | TGTGCCAGTAGTATACGGACAGGGTTGCCTGAAGCTTTCTTT
. | TRBJ1-1 | TRBD1 | TRBV13 | CASSLGGQGGTEAFF | TGTGCCAGCAGCTTAGGTGGACAGGGGGGAACTGAAGCTTTCTTT
. | TRBJ1-5 | . | TRBV7-2 | CASSLVQGSNQPQHF | TGTGCCAGCAGCTTAGTTCAGGGAAGCAATCAGCCCCAGCATTTT
. | TRBJ2-6 | TRBD1 | TRBV13 | CASSSRTGGSSGANVLTF | TGTGCCAGCAGCTCTCGGACAGGGGGAAGCTCTGGGGCCAACGTCCTGACTTTC
. | TRBJ2-7 | . | TRBV18 | CASSPPVSFRHPSNYEQYF | TGTGCCAGCTCACCACCGGTCTCGTTCAGGCACCCTTCCAACTACGAGCAGTACTTC
. | TRBJ2-7 | . | TRBV27 | CASRPRSAYEQYF | TGTGCCAGCAGACCCCGGTCCGCCTACGAGCAGTACTTC
. | TRBJ1-1 | . | TRBV5-1 | CASSLTAQVAMNTEAFF | TGCGCCAGCAGCTTGACAGCTCAGGTCGCCATGAACACTGAAGCTTTCTTT
. | TRBJ2-6 | . | TRBV15 | CATSRVHKNSGANVLTF | TGTGCCACCAGCAGAGTTCACAAGAACTCTGGGGCCAACGTCCTGACTTTC
once | TRBJ2-2 | . | TRBV6-5 | CASSYWTGNTGELFF | TGTGCCAGCAGTTACTGGACGGGAAACACCGGGGAGCTGTTTTTT
. | TRBJ1-5 | . | TRBV29-1 | CSVEDRDNQPQHF | TGCAGCGTTGAAGACAGGGACAATCAGCCCCAGCATTTT
. | TRBJ1-1 | . | TRBV6-6 | CASSYGPGGGSTEAFF | TGTGCCAGCAGTTACGGGCCTGGCGGAGGGAGCACTGAAGCTTTCTTT
. | TRBJ2-3 | . | TRBV19 | CASSMGQSTDTQYF | TGTGCCAGTAGTATGGGCCAGTCGACAGATACGCAGTATTTT
once | TRBJ2-3 | TRBD1 | TRBV7-3 | CASTSSGQGGGTQYF | TGTGCCAGCACCAGTAGCGGACAGGGGGGCGGTACGCAGTATTTT
. | TRBJ2-1 | TRBD1 | TRBV5-1 | CASSPDRGNNEQFF | TGCGCCAGCAGCCCGGACAGGGGGAACAATGAGCAGTTCTTC